The clone carrying this TCR beta chain was observed a single time. The data belong to a study of cytomegalovirus exposure and HLA in healthy donors. Primers: 60 Vbeta forward and 13 Jbeta reverse. The method was immunoSEQ multiplex PCR; TCRdb's version includes in-frame clones alone and lacks a portion of them. The data show about 180,000 clones, with 75% to 85% seen just once and approximately 1.4% held by the top ten. V gave up 3 bases and J gave up 1 base, with 11 bases separating them. This CDR3 region has 16 residues. The germline V gene has CDR1 SGHRS and CDR2 YFSETQ. This chain joins TRBV5-1 and TRBJ2-6, with D maybe TRBD2 (5 bases). This TCR was recovered from a young man in good health and CMV-seronegative. The specimen was PBMCs. In DNA form, the CDR3 reads TGCGCCAGCAGCTGGGGTGGCGGGTCTGGGGCCAACGTCCTGACTTTC. Protein: CASSWGGGSGANVLTF. Using reference TRBV5-1 and TRBJ2-6 for the parts outside the CDR3, the full variable domain is KAGVTQTPRYLIKTRGQQVTLSCSPISGHRSVSWYQQTPGQGLQFLFEYFSETQRNKGNFPGRFSGRQFSNSRSEMNVSTLELGDSALYLCASSWGGGSGANVLTFGAGSRLTVL.